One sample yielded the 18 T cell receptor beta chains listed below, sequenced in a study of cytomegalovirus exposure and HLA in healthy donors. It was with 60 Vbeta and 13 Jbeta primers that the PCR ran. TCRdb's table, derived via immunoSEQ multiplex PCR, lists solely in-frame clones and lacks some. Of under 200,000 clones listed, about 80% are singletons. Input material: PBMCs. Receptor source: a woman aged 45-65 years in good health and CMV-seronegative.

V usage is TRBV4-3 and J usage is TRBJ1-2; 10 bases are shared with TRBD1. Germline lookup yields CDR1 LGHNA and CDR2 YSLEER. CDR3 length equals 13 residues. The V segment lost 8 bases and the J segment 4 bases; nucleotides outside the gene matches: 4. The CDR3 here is CASGRDRGYGYTF. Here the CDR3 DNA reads TGCGCCAGCGGCCGGGACAGGGGCTATGGCTACACCTTC.

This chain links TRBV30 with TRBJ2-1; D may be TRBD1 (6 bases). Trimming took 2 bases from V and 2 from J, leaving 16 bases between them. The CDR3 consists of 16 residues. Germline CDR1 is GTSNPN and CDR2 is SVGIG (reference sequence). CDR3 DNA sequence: TGTGCCTGGAGTTCCCTTCGCCAGGGGACCTACAATGAGCAGTTCTTC. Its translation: CAWSSLRQGTYNEQFF.

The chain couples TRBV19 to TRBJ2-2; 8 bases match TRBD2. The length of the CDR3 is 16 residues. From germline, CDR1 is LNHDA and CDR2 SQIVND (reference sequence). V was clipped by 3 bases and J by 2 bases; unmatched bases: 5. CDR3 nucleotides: TGTGCCAGTAGTATCCGCCTAGCGGGTAACACCGGGGAGCTGTTTTTT. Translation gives CASSIRLAGNTGELFF.

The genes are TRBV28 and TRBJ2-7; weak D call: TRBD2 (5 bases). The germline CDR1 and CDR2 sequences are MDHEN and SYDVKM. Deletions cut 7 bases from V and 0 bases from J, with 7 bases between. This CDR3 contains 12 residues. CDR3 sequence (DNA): TGTGCCAGCAAGCGGAGCTCCTACGAGCAGTACTTC. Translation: CASKRSSYEQYF.

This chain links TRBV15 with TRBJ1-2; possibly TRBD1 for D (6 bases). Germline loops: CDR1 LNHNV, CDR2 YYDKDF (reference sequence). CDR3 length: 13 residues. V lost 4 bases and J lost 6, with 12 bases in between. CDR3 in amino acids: CATSNRDGNGYTF. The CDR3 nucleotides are TGTGCCACCAGCAACAGGGACGGGAATGGCTACACCTTC.

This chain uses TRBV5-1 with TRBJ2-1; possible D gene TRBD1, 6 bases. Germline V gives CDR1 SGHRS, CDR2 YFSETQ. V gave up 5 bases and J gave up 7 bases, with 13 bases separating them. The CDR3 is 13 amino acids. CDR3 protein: CASRALQGNEQFF. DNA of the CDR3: TGCGCCAGCAGAGCCCTCCAGGGGAATGAGCAGTTCTTC.

In nucleotides, the CDR3 is TGCGCCAGCAGCCGGTTCCTTAAGACAGTCGAGTATGGCTACACCTTC. Protein product: CASSRFLKTVEYGYTF. The V and J genes are TRBV4-3 and TRBJ1-2; possible D gene TRBD1, 5 bases. CDR1 is LGHNA, CDR2 YSLEER, per germline. V was pared by 4 bases and J by 5 bases, with 20 bases between. The CDR3 runs to 16 residues.

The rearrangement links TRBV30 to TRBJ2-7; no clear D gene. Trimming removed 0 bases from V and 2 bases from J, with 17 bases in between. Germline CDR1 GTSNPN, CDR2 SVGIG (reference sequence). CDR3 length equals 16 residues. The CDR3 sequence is CAWSVFGDNRAYEQYF. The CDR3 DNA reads TGTGCCTGGAGTGTATTTGGTGACAACCGCGCCTACGAGCAGTACTTC.

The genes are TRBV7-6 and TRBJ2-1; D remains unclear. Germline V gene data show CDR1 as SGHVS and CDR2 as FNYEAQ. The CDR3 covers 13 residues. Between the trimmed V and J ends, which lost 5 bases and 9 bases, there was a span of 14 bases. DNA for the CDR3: TGTGCCAGCAGCCTCCAAAGAGGTGGTGAGCAGTTCTTC. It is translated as CASSLQRGGEQFF.

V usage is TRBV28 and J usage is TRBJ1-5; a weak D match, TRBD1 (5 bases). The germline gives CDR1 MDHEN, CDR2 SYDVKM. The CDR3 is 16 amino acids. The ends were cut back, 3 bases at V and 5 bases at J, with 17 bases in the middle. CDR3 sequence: CASSFLDAGNHQPQHF. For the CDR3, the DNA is TGTGCCAGCAGTTTTCTTGATGCAGGGAATCATCAGCCCCAGCATTTT.

CDR3 residues: CASSLRLAAYEQYF. The CDR3 bases are TGTGCCAGCAGTTTGCGACTAGCTGCTTACGAGCAGTACTTC. The V and J genes are TRBV5-8 and TRBJ2-7; TRBD2 matches 7 bases. Germline loops: CDR1 SGHTS, CDR2 YDEGEE. Trimming removed 5 bases from V and 4 bases from J; junction bases left unmatched: 9. This CDR3 has 14 amino acids.

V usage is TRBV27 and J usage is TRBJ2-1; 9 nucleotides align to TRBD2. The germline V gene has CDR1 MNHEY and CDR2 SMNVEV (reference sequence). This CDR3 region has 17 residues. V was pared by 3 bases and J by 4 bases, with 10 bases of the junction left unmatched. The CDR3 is CASSLRGRGGLYNEQFF. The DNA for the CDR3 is TGTGCCAGCAGTTTGAGGGGGCGGGGGGGCCTATACAATGAGCAGTTCTTC.

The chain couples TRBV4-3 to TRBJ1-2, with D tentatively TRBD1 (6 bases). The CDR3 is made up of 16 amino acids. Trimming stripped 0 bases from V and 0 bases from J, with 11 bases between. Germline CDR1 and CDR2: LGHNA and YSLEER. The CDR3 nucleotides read TGCGCCAGCAGCCAAGATTTCCAGGGGACTAACTATGGCTACACCTTC. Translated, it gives CASSQDFQGTNYGYTF.

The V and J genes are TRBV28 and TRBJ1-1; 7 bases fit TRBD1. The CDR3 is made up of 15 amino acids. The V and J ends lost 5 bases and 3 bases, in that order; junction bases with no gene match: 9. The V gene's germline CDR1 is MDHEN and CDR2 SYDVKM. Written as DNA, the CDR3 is TGTGCCAGCAGTGAAATAGGGGGCAAGGACACTGAAGCTTTCTTT. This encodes CASSEIGGKDTEAFF.

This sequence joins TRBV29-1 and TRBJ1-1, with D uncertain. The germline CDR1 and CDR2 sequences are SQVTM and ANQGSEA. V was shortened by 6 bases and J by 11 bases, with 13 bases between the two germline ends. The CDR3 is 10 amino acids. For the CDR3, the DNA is TGCAGCGTGATGGAGACGTGGGCTTTCTTT. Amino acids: CSVMETWAFF.

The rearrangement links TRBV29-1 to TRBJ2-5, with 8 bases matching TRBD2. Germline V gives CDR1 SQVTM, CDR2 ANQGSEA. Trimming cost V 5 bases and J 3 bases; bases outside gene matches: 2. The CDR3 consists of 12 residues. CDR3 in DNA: TGCAGCGTTATGCGGGGGGAAGAGACCCAGTACTTC. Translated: CSVMRGEETQYF.

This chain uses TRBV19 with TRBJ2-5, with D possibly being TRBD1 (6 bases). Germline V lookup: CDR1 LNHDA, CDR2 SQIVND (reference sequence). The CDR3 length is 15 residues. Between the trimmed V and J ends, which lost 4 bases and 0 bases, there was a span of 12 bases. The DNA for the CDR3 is TGTGCCAGTAGTAAACAGGGCTCGGACCAAGAGACCCAGTACTTC. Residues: CASSKQGSDQETQYF. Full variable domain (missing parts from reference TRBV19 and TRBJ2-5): DGGITQSPKYLFRKEGQNVTLSCEQNLNHDAMYWYRQDPGQGLRLIYYSQIVNDFQKGDIAEGYSVSREKKESFPLTVTSAQKNPTAFYLCASSKQGSDQETQYFGPGTRLLVL.

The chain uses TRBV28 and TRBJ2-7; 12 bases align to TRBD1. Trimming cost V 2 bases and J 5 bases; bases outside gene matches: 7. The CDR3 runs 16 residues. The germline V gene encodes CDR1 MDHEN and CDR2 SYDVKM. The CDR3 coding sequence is TGTGCCAGCAGTTTAGGGACAGGGGGCGCTAGGAACGAGCAGTACTTC. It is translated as CASSLGTGGARNEQYF.